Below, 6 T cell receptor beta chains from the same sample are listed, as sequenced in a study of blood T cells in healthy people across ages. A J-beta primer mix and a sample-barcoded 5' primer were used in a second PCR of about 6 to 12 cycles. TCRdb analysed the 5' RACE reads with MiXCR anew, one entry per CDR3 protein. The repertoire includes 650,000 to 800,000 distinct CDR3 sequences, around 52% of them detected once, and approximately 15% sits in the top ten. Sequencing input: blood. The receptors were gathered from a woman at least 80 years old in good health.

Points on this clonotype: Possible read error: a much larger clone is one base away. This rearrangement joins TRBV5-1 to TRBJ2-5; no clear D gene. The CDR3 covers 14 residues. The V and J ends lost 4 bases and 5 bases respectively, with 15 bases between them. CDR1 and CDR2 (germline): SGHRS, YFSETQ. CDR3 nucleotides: TGCGCCAGCAGCGTGAAAACTTTACGGGAGACCCAGTACTTC. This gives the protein CASSVKTLRETQYF.

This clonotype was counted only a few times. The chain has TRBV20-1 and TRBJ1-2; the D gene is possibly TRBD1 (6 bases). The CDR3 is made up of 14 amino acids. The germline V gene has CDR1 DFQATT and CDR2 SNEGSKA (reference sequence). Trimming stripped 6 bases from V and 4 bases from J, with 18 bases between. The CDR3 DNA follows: TGCAGTGCCGCGGGGAGACAGGAAATCTATGGCTACACCTTC. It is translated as CSAAGRQEIYGYTF.

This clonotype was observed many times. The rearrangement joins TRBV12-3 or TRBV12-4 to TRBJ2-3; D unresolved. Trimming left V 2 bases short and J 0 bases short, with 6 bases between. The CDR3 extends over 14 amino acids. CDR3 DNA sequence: TGTGCCAGCAGTTTACTAGAAAGCACAGATACGCAGTATTTT. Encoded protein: CASSLLESTDTQYF.

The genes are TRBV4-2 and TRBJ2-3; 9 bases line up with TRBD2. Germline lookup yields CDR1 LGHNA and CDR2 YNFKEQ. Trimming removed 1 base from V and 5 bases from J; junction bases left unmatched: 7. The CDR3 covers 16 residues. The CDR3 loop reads CASSQARGGAVDTQYF. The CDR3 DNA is TGTGCCAGCAGCCAAGCGCGCGGGGGGGCTGTAGATACGCAGTATTTT.

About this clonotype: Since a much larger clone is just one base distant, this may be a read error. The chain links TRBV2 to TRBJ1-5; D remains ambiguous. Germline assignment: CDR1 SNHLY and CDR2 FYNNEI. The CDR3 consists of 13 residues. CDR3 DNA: TGTGCCAGCAGCCCGCTAAGAGATCAGCTCCAGCATTTT. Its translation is CASSPLRDQLQHF.

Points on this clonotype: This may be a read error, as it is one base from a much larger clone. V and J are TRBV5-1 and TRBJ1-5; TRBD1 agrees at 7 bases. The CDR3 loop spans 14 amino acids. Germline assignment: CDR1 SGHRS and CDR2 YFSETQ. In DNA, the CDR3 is TGCGCCAGCAGCCCGGAAGGGGGCAATCAGCCCCGGCATTTT. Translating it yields CASSPEGGNQPRHF.